This T cell receptor (beta chain) was captured by sequencing in a study of T cells after somatic rescue of genetic block. Method: immunoSEQ multiplex PCR; TCRdb's copy keeps in-frame clones and lacks some. Of roughly 51,000 clones listed, 95% to 96% are singletons. The CDR3 runs 14 residues. Trimming took 3 bases from V and 3 from J, leaving 10 bases between them. Germline CDR1 and CDR2: SGDLS and YYNGEE. The source is a child less than two years old. Specimen: peripheral blood mononuclear cells (PBMCs). The chain carries TRBV9 and TRBJ2-1, with D perhaps matching TRBD2 (5 bases). In nucleotides, the CDR3 is TGTGCCAGCAGCGGGACCCGGGGCTACAATGAGCAGTTCTTC. The encoded protein is CASSGTRGYNEQFF.